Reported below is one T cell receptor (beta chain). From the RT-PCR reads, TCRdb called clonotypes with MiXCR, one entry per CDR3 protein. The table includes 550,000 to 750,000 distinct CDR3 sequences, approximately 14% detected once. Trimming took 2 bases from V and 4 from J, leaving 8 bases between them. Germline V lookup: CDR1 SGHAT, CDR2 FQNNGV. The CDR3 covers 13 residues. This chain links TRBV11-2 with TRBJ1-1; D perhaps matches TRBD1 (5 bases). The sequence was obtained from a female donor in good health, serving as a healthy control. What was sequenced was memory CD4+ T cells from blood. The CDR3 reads CASSLPGTTEAFF. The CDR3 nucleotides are TGTGCCAGCAGCTTACCGGGGACCACTGAAGCTTTCTTT.